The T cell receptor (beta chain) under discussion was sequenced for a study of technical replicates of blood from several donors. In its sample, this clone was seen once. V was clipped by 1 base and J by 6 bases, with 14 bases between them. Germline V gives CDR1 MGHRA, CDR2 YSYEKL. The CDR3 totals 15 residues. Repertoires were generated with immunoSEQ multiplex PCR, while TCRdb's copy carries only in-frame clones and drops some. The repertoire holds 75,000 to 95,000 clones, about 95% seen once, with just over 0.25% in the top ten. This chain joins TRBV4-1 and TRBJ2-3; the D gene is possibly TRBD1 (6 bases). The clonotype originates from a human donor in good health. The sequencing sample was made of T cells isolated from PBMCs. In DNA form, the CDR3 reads TGCGCCAGCAGCCAAGCCCAGGGGAGTGGCGATACGCAGTATTTT. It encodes CASSQAQGSGDTQYF.